Below, 24 T cell receptor beta chains from the same sample are listed, as sequenced in a study of shared clonotypes between healthy human individuals. Naive CD8 cells lacked CD45RO, underwent positive selection for CCR7 and left out terminally differentiated effector memory CD45RA+ cells. Profiling relied on immunoSEQ multiplex PCR, and the TCRdb table lists in-frame clones only, not all of them. The sample lists some 800,000 clones; over 90% were seen once. The sequencing input was naive CD8+ T cells sorted from blood. These receptors were obtained from a man aged 25 to 40 in good health.

The chain joins TRBV7-6 to TRBJ2-7, with 8 bases identical to TRBD1. CDR3 size: 14 residues. Looked up from germline, CDR1 is SGHVS and CDR2 is FNYEAQ. V lost 5 bases, J lost 4 bases, and 7 bases stayed unmatched. CDR3 region: CASSPPGGWYEQYF. The CDR3 DNA reads TGTGCCAGCAGCCCCCCAGGGGGCTGGTACGAGCAGTACTTC.

The V gene is TRBV6-6, the J gene TRBJ2-2, with D uncertain. Trimming cost V 10 bases and J 0 bases, with 12 bases left between them. The germline V gene encodes CDR1 MNHNY and CDR2 SVGAGI (reference sequence). The CDR3 covers 14 residues. CDR3: CAMAERPNTGELFF. The DNA for the CDR3 is TGTGCCATGGCAGAGCGACCGAACACCGGGGAGCTGTTTTTT.

The chain carries TRBV7-9 and TRBJ1-5; D possibly corresponds to TRBD1 (5 bases). Germline-derived CDR1 and CDR2 are SEHNR and FQNEAQ (reference sequence). CDR3 size: 13 residues. V was clipped by 2 bases and J by 6 bases, with 8 bases between them. CDR3 amino acids: CASSLWDFQPQHF. In DNA, the CDR3 is TGTGCCAGCAGCTTATGGGACTTTCAGCCCCAGCATTTT. The complete variable domain, with remaining parts taken from reference TRBV7-9 and TRBJ1-5, reads DTGVSQNPRHKITKRGQNVTFRCDPISEHNRLYWYRQTLGQGPEFLTYFQNEAQLEKSRLLSDRFSAERPKGSFSTLEIQRTEQGDSAMYLCASSLWDFQPQHFGDGTRLSIL.

CDR3 loop: CASSTRGADIQYF. DNA of the CDR3: TGCGCCAGCAGCACCAGGGGGGCGGACATTCAGTACTTC. This chain links TRBV4-1 with TRBJ2-4, with a weak D call TRBD1 (7 bases). There are 13 residues in the CDR3. CDR1 MGHRA and CDR2 YSYEKL come from the germline V gene. Trimming shortened V by 5 bases and J by 8 bases, and 13 bases separated the two germline ends.

J is TRBJ2-1 and V is TRBV29-1, with D tentatively TRBD2 (6 bases). CDR1 is SQVTM and CDR2 is ANQGSEA in the germline V gene. Trimming stripped 6 bases from V and 3 bases from J, with 15 bases between. The CDR3 length is 14 residues. CDR3 coding DNA: TGCAGCGTCGAAATGGCGGGGCTCTACAATGAGCAGTTCTTC. Translating gives CSVEMAGLYNEQFF.

The rearrangement links TRBV5-6 to TRBJ2-7, with D perhaps assigned TRBD1 or TRBD2 (5 bases each). With 2 bases removed from V and 0 bases from J, the gap between germline ends came to 12 bases. Germline V CDR1 and CDR2: SGHDT, YYEEEE. This CDR3 region has 15 residues. Written as DNA, the CDR3 is TGTGCCAGCAGCTTCGTGGGACCGATCTCCTACGAGCAGTACTTC. It specifies CASSFVGPISYEQYF. Full variable domain (missing parts from reference TRBV5-6 and TRBJ2-7): DAGVTQSPTHLIKTRGQQVTLRCSPKSGHDTVSWYQQALGQGPQFIFQYYEEEERQRGNFPDRFSGHQFPNYSSELNVNALLLGDSALYLCASSFVGPISYEQYFGPGTRLTVT.

The chain carries TRBV29-1 and TRBJ2-2, with unresolved D. This CDR3 contains 13 residues. With 7 bases removed from V and 1 base from J, the gap between germline ends came to 10 bases. Germline V CDR1 and CDR2: SQVTM, ANQGSEA. The CDR3, as DNA: TGCAGCGACCGTCGGTTGAACACCGGGGAGCTGTTTTTT. This gives the protein CSDRRLNTGELFF.

Comments on this clone: The junction differs from germline at one of its ends, possibly a read error. The chain recombines TRBV9 with TRBJ2-3; D is undetermined. The germline gives CDR1 SGDLS, CDR2 YYNGEE. This CDR3 is built from 14 residues. CDR3 loop: CASSPWRSTDTQYF. In DNA form, the CDR3 reads TGTGCCAGCAGCCCTTGGCGAAGCACCGATACGCAGTATTTT.

The chain combines TRBV6-5 with TRBJ2-2; tentative D call: TRBD1 (6 bases). The CDR3 runs to 13 residues. Germline V gene sequence: CDR1 MNHEY, CDR2 SVGAGI. With 6 bases removed from V and 5 bases from J, the gap between germline ends came to 10 bases. The CDR3 protein is CASSLQGTGELFF. Here the CDR3 DNA reads TGTGCCAGCAGCTTACAGGGTACCGGGGAGCTGTTTTTT.

The rearrangement joins TRBV9 to TRBJ2-7; D gene unclear. The CDR3 extends over 11 amino acids. Germline V gene lookup returns CDR1 SGDLS and CDR2 YYNGEE. V lost 3 bases, J lost 5 bases, and 6 bases lay in between. Written as DNA, the CDR3 is TGTGCCAGCAGCGGTGGAGACGAGCAGTACTTC. It codes for CASSGGDEQYF. Drawing the rest from reference TRBV9 and TRBJ2-7, the complete variable domain is DSGVTQTPKHLITATGQRVTLRCSPRSGDLSVYWYQQSLDQGLQFLIQYYNGEERAKGNILERFSAQQFPDLHSELNLSSLELGDSALYFCASSGGDEQYFGPGTRLTVT.

This clone was recorded once. This chain connects TRBV6-5 to TRBJ2-2; D unresolved. CDR3 size: 14 residues. Germline V lookup: CDR1 MNHEY, CDR2 SVGAGI. Trimming left V 3 bases short and J 2 bases short, with 7 bases between. The CDR3 region is CASSYVINTGELFF. CDR3 nucleotide sequence: TGTGCCAGCAGTTATGTTATTAACACCGGGGAGCTGTTTTTT.

Details on this clone: A read error may explain this, as a much larger clone is one base away. In nucleotides, the CDR3 is TGTGCCAGCAGGGGGACCGACTACGAGCAGTACTTC. Translation gives CASRGTDYEQYF. This chain connects TRBV28 to TRBJ2-7; D may correspond to TRBD1 or TRBD2 (5 bases each). The CDR3 contains 12 residues. The V gene's germline CDR1 is MDHEN and CDR2 SYDVKM. Trimming took off 6 bases at V and 3 bases at J, with 9 bases between the two ends.

The sample holds one count of this clone. The chain is built from TRBV2 and TRBJ2-7; a possible D gene is TRBD1 (5 bases). V lost 2 bases to trimming and J lost 4 bases, with 12 bases between them. CDR1 and CDR2 (germline): SNHLY, FYNNEI. CDR3 length: 14 amino acids. CDR3 sequence reads: CASSETGIRYEQYF. The CDR3 DNA follows: TGTGCCAGCAGTGAAACAGGAATCCGATACGAGCAGTACTTC.

CDR3 DNA sequence: TGTGCCAGCAGCCCGCGGACTAGCGGGGAGGAGACCCAGTACTTC. The encoded protein is CASSPRTSGEETQYF. V is TRBV13 and J is TRBJ2-5, with TRBD2 identical over 12 bases. CDR3 length: 15 residues. Trimming cost V 5 bases and J 5 bases; bases outside gene matches: 6. Germline CDR1 is PRHDT and CDR2 is FYEKMQ (reference sequence).

The chain employs TRBV7-9 and TRBJ2-1; 10 nucleotides agree with TRBD2. This CDR3 has 15 residues. Germline loops: CDR1 SEHNR, CDR2 FQNEAQ (reference sequence). After removal of 4 bases from V and 9 bases from J, the junction contained 9 bases not matched to a gene. The DNA of the CDR3 is TGTGCCAGCAGCTCTCTAGCGGGAGTTGAGGGTGAGCAGTTCTTC. It encodes CASSSLAGVEGEQFF.

This chain joins TRBV4-3 and TRBJ1-5; no clear D gene. The V end lost 1 base, the J end lost 7 bases, and 11 bases lay between the germline ends. Per germline, CDR1 LGHNA and CDR2 YSLEER. CDR3 size: 14 residues. The DNA of the CDR3 is TGCGCCAGCAGCCAAGTCGAGGGAGGCCAGCCCCAGCATTTT. Its translation: CASSQVEGGQPQHF.

A few counts support this clone. The genes are TRBV4-1 and TRBJ1-5; TRBD1 agrees at 7 bases. CDR1 is MGHRA, CDR2 YSYEKL, per germline. This CDR3 comprises 15 residues. V trimming: 4 bases; J trimming: 5 bases; junction bases outside the gene matches: 8. The CDR3, as DNA: TGCGCCAGCAGCCTATTCAGGGGGAACGATCAGCCCCAGCATTTT. This codes for CASSLFRGNDQPQHF.

The chain is built from TRBV6-5 and TRBJ1-1, with D hard to call. The V end lost 6 bases, the J end lost 2 bases, and 10 bases lay between the germline ends. Germline values: CDR1 MNHEY, CDR2 SVGAGI. CDR3 length equals 13 residues. Here the CDR3 reads CASSLPDNTEAFF. CDR3 nucleotides: TGTGCCAGCAGCCTCCCGGATAACACTGAAGCTTTCTTT.

The chain employs TRBV28 and TRBJ2-5, with D perhaps matching TRBD1 (7 bases). The germline V gene encodes CDR1 MDHEN and CDR2 SYDVKM. Trimming took 6 bases from V and 5 from J, leaving 25 bases between them. There are 17 residues in the CDR3. As DNA, the CDR3 is TGTGCCAGCAGCCCTCGCGGGACAGCAGGGCCTGCGGAGACCCAGTACTTC. Protein sequence: CASSPRGTAGPAETQYF.

V and J are TRBV15 and TRBJ1-5; TRBD1 matches 9 bases. The CDR3 consists of 13 residues. The V segment lost 8 bases and the J segment 5 bases; nucleotides outside the gene matches: 4. The germline V gene encodes CDR1 LNHNV and CDR2 YYDKDF (reference sequence). The CDR3 loop reads CATQTGGDQPQHF. CDR3 sequence (DNA): TGTGCCACCCAGACAGGGGGGGATCAGCCCCAGCATTTT.

The chain couples TRBV7-9 to TRBJ1-2; D call uncertain. V was trimmed by 4 bases and J by 4 bases, leaving 16 bases between them. Germline CDR1 SEHNR, CDR2 FQNEAQ (reference sequence). The CDR3 runs to 15 residues. The CDR3 reads CASSSSEMLFYGYTF. CDR3 nucleotides: TGTGCCAGCAGCTCCTCAGAAATGCTCTTCTATGGCTACACCTTC. Variable domain in full (rest from reference TRBV7-9 and TRBJ1-2): DTGVSQNPRHKITKRGQNVTFRCDPISEHNRLYWYRQTLGQGPEFLTYFQNEAQLEKSRLLSDRFSAERPKGSFSTLEIQRTEQGDSAMYLCASSSSEMLFYGYTFGSGTRLTVV.

The genes are TRBV6-6 and TRBJ2-5, with D perhaps TRBD2 (6 bases). Trimming took 4 bases from V and 2 from J, leaving 14 bases between them. The germline gives CDR1 MNHNY, CDR2 SVGAGI (reference sequence). This CDR3 spans 15 amino acids. In DNA form, the CDR3 reads TGTGCCAGCAGTTCCTTGCGGAGGGCACAAGAGACCCAGTACTTC. Amino acids: CASSSLRRAQETQYF.

The chain employs TRBV7-9 and TRBJ1-1, with D maybe TRBD1 (5 bases). V lost 5 bases and J lost 1, with 14 bases in between. Germline V gives CDR1 SEHNR, CDR2 FQNEAQ (reference sequence). This CDR3 is 15 amino acids long. CDR3 nucleotides: TGTGCCAGCAGCCCACCCGTGGGACCGAACACTGAAGCTTTCTTT. Translated, it gives CASSPPVGPNTEAFF.

The J gene is TRBJ1-2, the V gene TRBV6-6, with unresolved D. Looked up from germline, CDR1 is MNHNY and CDR2 is SVGAGI (reference sequence). The CDR3 runs to 12 residues. The V and J ends lost 6 bases and 7 bases respectively, with 12 bases between them. CDR3 protein: CASSDGLGGYTF. CDR3 DNA: TGTGCCAGCAGCGACGGACTGGGTGGCTACACCTTC.